The 2 T cell receptor beta chains given below trace back to one sample, sequenced in a study of Ad26.COV2.S vaccination and SARS-CoV-2 variants. Only in-frame clones appear in the TCRdb table, and some are missing; sequencing was by immunoSEQ multiplex PCR. The sample lists nearly 400,000 clones, roughly 90% occurring once. The treatment was: roughly 19 received Ad26.COV2.S at low or high dose, single or two shots; several received placebo; per-sample allocation not given. Sampling was done on day 63 after the first vaccine or placebo injection. The specimen was peripheral blood, collected in a trial of Ad26.COV2.S vaccine versus placebo. These receptors were taken from a person between 18 and 59 years old who received the Ad26.COV2.S COVID-19 vaccine or a placebo.

The chain links TRBV2 to TRBJ2-2, with 7 bases lining up with TRBD1. The CDR3 extends over 15 amino acids. V shed 8 bases, J shed 5 bases, and the junction held 11 bases outside the gene matches. CDR1 is SNHLY, CDR2 FYNNEI, per germline. The CDR3 loop reads CASRRAGGDTGELFF. For the CDR3, the DNA is TGTGCCAGCCGGCGTGCAGGGGGTGATACCGGGGAGCTGTTTTTT.

CDR3 sequence: CASRNQTGRGYTF. The CDR3 region has the DNA TGTGCCAGCAGGAACCAGACAGGGAGAGGCTACACCTTC. The chain combines TRBV6-5 with TRBJ1-2, with 7 bases that match TRBD1. CDR1 and CDR2 (germline): MNHEY, SVGAGI. The CDR3 sequence is 13 residues long. The V gene end was trimmed by 6 bases and the J gene end by 8 bases; junction bases not matched to a gene: 9.